This T cell receptor (beta chain) originates from a study of blood T cell repertoires in COVID-19 (dated by TCRdb to about 2020). Study-level background: Collaborator samples came from the United States, Italy and Spain and covered acute and convalescent phases of COVID-19. The material from the prospective study consisted of cDNA or gDNA derived from T cells, B-cell-depleted T cells, or PBMCs. Subjects who had been exposed to COVID-19, were actively infected with it, or had recovered from it provided the deeply sampled blood TCRbeta repertoires that made up the dataset. The repertoires were released in a freely available public database intended as a resource for research on the immune response to SARS-CoV-2. Samples were obtained from the ongoing ImmuneRACE study (first 160 participants) and from 1,254 subjects provided by 6 global collaborators. Sample metadata almost always included a de-identified subject ID, COVID-19 status, age in years and sex. Where available, HLA class I and class II types were taken from metadata supplied by the sample provider and were not determined by assay-based typing.

Whole blood was collected in K2EDTA tubes by collaborating institutions according to the institutions' own protocols. For TCRbeta analysis, collaborators shipped samples in one of three forms: frozen whole blood, isolated PBMCs, or DNA extracted from either of those sample types. The paper's findings and limits, for the study overall: The amount of clinical and demographic metadata varied by source and participant and was provided uncurated.

The immunoSEQ Assay, a bias-controlled multiplex PCR, was used to amplify TCRbeta CDR3 regions from genomic DNA. Per the source publication's procedure: Within the assay, amplification of reference gene primers was used to estimate how many nucleated cells each sample contained. To quantify the absolute abundance of each unique TCRbeta CDR3 rearrangement, sequence reads were collapsed and filtered. For each sample, productive Simpson clonality was calculated by taking the square root of Simpson's diversity index across productive rearrangements. Not all clones reach the TCRdb copy of this immuneACCESS table, which keeps in-frame sequences only. Checked studies attribute under half of the gap to unresolved V genes and leave the rest unexplained. The V and J calls and clone size are taken from that table; D and trimming were inferred from the DNA. Here the sample has tens of thousands of clones; approximately 86% occur a single time. The top ten clones comprise 6.9% of the sample.

V drops 1 base and J drops 2 bases, leaving 5 bases in between. The germline V gene specifies MNHNS as CDR1 and SASEGT as CDR2. The CDR3 spans 13 residues, from the cysteine through the phenylalanine. Here the CDR3 DNA is all that survives: 39 bases in frame from base 1. Notes on this clone: The antigen this receptor binds is unknown. No much larger clonotype is one base removed from it; base qualities were not supplied.

Sequenced sample: peripheral blood. The rearrangement combines TRBV6-1 with TRBJ1-1, with the D gene too uncertain to name. This clonotype originated in a man aged 45-60 years with active COVID-19. The CDR3 region has the sequence CASSEVVNTEAFF. The nucleotide sequence is given as TGTGCCAGCAGTGAAGTCGTTAACACTGAAGCTTTCTTT.